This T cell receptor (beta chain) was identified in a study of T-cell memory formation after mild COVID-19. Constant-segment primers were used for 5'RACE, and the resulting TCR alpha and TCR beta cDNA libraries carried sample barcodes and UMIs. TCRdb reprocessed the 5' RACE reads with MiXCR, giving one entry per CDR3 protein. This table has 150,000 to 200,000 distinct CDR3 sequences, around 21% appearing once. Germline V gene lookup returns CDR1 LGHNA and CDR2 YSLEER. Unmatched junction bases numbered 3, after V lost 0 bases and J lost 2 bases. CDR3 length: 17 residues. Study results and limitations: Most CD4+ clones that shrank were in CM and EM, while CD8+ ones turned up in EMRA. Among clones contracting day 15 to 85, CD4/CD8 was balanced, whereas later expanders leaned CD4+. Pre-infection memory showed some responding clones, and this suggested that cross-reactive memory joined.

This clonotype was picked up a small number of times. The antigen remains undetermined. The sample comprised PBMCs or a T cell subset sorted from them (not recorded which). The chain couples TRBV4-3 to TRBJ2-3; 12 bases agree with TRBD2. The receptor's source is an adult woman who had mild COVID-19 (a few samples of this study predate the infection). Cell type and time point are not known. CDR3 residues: CASSQELAGGLTDTQYF. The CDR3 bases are TGCGCCAGCAGCCAAGAACTAGCGGGAGGTCTCACAGATACGCAGTATTTT.